This T cell receptor beta chain emerged from a study of CD8+CD57+ T cells in acquired aplastic anemia. Whole-study context: Each DNA sample taken from sorted CD4+ and CD8+ cells came to 3 to 4 ug on average.

V trimming: 9 bases; J trimming: 7 bases; junction bases outside the gene matches: 6. Germline values: CDR1 KGHDR, CDR2 SFDVKD. There are 13 residues in the CDR3. Genomic DNA templated the TCR beta VDJ and CDR3 profiling. Each CDR3 protein gets one entry after TCRdb re-called the reads with MiXCR. The table records under 200,000 distinct CDR3 sequences, around 66% of them present only once. J is TRBJ2-7 and V is TRBV24-1; TRBD1 matches 12 bases. The material sequenced was sorted CD4+, CD8+, or CD8+CD57+ T cells (not recorded which) from PBMCs. The clonotype was recovered from a human donor with severe aplastic anemia or a healthy control (not recorded which). The CDR3 is CATQGQGALEQYF. DNA of the CDR3: TGTGCCACCCAGGGACAGGGGGCGTTGGAGCAGTACTTC.